This TCR beta chain was sequenced for a study of T-cell reconstitution after alpha-beta-depleted transplantation in children. This clonotype was seen only a few times. Its antigen is still unknown. Unique molecular identifiers tagged the TCRbeta library. Via MiXCR, TCRdb re-called the PCR reads, giving one row per CDR3 protein. The sample carries 110,000 or so distinct CDR3 sequences, about 6.4% recorded once. The CDR3 consists of 13 residues. The V end lost 4 bases, the J end lost 2 bases, and 7 bases lay between the germline ends. Looked up from germline, CDR1 is LGHNT and CDR2 is FRNRAP. Points from the study as a whole: Diversity and T-cell counts at one year after transplant derived mostly from new T cells. There were reportedly several hundred expanded graft clones from which alpha-beta T cells came about two months after transplant. Where some patients showed high TCRbeta diversity at day 60, it came from recipient T cells and thymic progenitors that had survived.

Material: PBMCs, mostly from graft donor cells, obtained 360 days after TCRalphabeta/CD19-depleted stem cell transplant. This sequence originates from a male patient between 2 and 15 years old who had a stem cell transplant for acute lymphoblastic leukemia, so the T cells may come from the graft donor. The gene calls are TRBV12-5 and TRBJ2-3; D tentatively fits TRBD1 or TRBD2 (5 bases each). The CDR3 spells CASGYGTTDTQYF. For the CDR3, the DNA is TGTGCTAGTGGTTACGGGACCACAGATACGCAGTATTTT.